This note documents a single T cell receptor beta chain sequence. Antigen specificity is unknown. The data originate from a study of post-analysis software for immune sequencing data. About the research overall: The cohort encompassed relapsing-remitting, secondary progressive and progressive-relapsing multiple sclerosis disease courses. General study findings and limits: TRBV5-6, TRBV5-1 and TRBV20-1 were among roughly five TRBV segments more frequent in patients than controls. Samples sharing a preparation batch grouped tightly together when assessed by F measure. The normalized Chao1 diversity of multiple sclerosis patients was significantly lower than that of controls.

The CDR3 covers 13 residues. Germline V lookup: CDR1 MDHEN, CDR2 SYDVKM. TCR beta cDNA libraries included unique molecular identifiers. T cells numbering about 0.95 to 10 million gave rise to 450,000 to 550,000 cDNA molecules. TCRdb independently ran MiXCR on the PCR reads; one entry per CDR3 protein. Seen here are around 710,000 distinct CDR3 sequences, roughly 50% observed once, and the top ten hold roughly 4.9%. The chain employs TRBV28 and TRBJ2-5; D is unclear. With the DNA end fitting TRBJ2-7 better, the J assignment may be wrong. Sequenced input: blood. The sequence derives from a girl aged 5-17 years with multiple sclerosis. The CDR3 DNA is TGTGCCAGCAGTTACGTGGGTGCGTACGAGCAGTACTTC. This encodes CASSYVGAYEQYF.